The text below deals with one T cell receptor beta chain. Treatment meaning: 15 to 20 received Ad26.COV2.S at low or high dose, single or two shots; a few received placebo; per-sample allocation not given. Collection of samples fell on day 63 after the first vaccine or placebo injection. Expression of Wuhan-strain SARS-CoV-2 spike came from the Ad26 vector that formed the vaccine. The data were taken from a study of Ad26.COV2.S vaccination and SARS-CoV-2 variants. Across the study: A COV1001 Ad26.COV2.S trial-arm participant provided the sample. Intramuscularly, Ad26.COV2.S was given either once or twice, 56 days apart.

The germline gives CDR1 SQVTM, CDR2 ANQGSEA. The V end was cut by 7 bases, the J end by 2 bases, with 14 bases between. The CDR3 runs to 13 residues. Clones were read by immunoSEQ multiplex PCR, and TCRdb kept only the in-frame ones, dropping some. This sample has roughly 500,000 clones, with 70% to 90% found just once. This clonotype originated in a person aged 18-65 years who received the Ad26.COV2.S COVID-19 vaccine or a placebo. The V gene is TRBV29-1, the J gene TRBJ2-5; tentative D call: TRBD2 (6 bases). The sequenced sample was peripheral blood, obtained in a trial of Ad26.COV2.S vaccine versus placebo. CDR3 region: CSGSISGQETQYF. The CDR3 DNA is TGCAGCGGCTCCATTAGCGGTCAAGAGACCCAGTACTTC. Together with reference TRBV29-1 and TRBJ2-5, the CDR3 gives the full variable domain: SAVISQKPSRDICQRGTSLTIQCQVDSQVTMMFWYRQQPGQSLTLIATANQGSEATYESGFVIDKFPISRPNLTFSTLTVSNMSPEDSSIYLCSGSISGQETQYFGPGTRLLVL.